Shown below are 14 T cell receptor beta chains from a single sample sequenced in a study of early T cells in non-severe SARS-CoV-2 infection. TCRdb reprocessed the 5' RACE reads with MiXCR, giving one entry per CDR3 protein. The sample consists of about 110,000 distinct CDR3 sequences, approximately 12% of them appearing once. Sequencing used whole blood, obtained at baseline. The origin of the receptors is an adult who was a healthcare worker with PCR-confirmed SARS-CoV-2 infection or an uninfected control (not recorded which).

V and J are TRBV6-6 and TRBJ1-6, with D perhaps TRBD1 (5 bases). The CDR3 loop spans 15 amino acids. V gave up 0 bases and J gave up 6 bases, with 9 bases separating them. Germline lookup yields CDR1 MNHNY and CDR2 SVGAGI (reference sequence). CDR3 sequence: CASSYSDRSNSPLHF. The CDR3 region has the DNA TGTGCCAGCAGTTACTCCGACAGATCTAATTCACCCCTCCACTTT.

This clonotype was seen a handful of times. J is TRBJ1-6 and V is TRBV7-3, with D perhaps TRBD1 (6 bases). The CDR3 loop spans 14 amino acids. Trimming took off 2 bases at V and 9 bases at J, with 11 bases between the two ends. Germline CDR1 reads SGHTA; CDR2 reads FQGTGA. CDR3 coding DNA: TGTGCCAGCAGCTTAGGGACACCCGGTTCACCCCTCCACTTT. This sequence encodes CASSLGTPGSPLHF. Complete variable domain (other parts from reference TRBV7-3 and TRBJ1-6): GAGVSQTPSNKVTEKGKYVELRCDPISGHTALYWYRQSLGQGPEFLIYFQGTGAADDSGLPNDRFFAVRPEGSVSTLKIQRTERGDSAVYLCASSLGTPGSPLHFGNGTRLTVT.

A few counts support this clonotype. The gene calls are TRBV5-1 and TRBJ1-2; no firm D call. The CDR3 runs to 13 residues. Deletions cut 4 bases from V and 8 bases from J, with 15 bases between. Germline V gene data show CDR1 as SGHRS and CDR2 as YFSETQ. The chain's CDR3 is CASSLDPSSGYTF. In DNA, the CDR3 is TGCGCCAGCAGCCTGGACCCCTCGTCGGGCTACACCTTC.

The chain employs TRBV18 and TRBJ1-4; the D gene is possibly TRBD1 (5 bases). Germline V gene lookup returns CDR1 KGHSH and CDR2 LQKENI. With 5 bases removed from V and 4 bases from J, the gap between germline ends came to 8 bases. This CDR3 has 13 amino acids. The CDR3 DNA is TGTGCCAGCTCAGCAGGGCTTAATGAAAAACTGTTTTTT. This encodes CASSAGLNEKLFF. The full variable domain, completed using reference TRBV18 and TRBJ1-4, is NAGVMQNPRHLVRRRGQEARLRCSPMKGHSHVYWYRQLPEEGLKFMVYLQKENIIDESGMPKERFSAEFPKEGPSILRIQQVVRGDSAAYFCASSAGLNEKLFFGSGTQLSVL.

This clonotype appeared a few times. This chain uses TRBV5-6 with TRBJ1-1, with 8 nucleotides matching TRBD1. J was trimmed by 5 bases and V by 1 base; bases with no gene match: 4. CDR3 length: 14 amino acids. Looked up from germline, CDR1 is SGHDT and CDR2 is YYEEEE. CDR3 amino acids: CASSLRQGITEAFF. DNA of the CDR3: TGTGCCAGCAGCTTGCGACAGGGGATAACTGAAGCTTTCTTT.

The chain has TRBV11-2 and TRBJ2-1, with 9 bases aligning to TRBD2. The CDR3 totals 14 residues. Germline V CDR1 and CDR2: SGHAT, FQNNGV. The junction had 3 bases not matched to a gene; V was cut back by 2 bases and J by 7 bases. The CDR3 loop reads CASSLPRGGNEQFF. The CDR3 DNA reads TGTGCCAGCAGCTTACCGCGGGGGGGGAATGAGCAGTTCTTC.

The chain joins TRBV9 to TRBJ2-1; 8 bases fit TRBD2. The CDR3 length is 17 residues. Germline CDR1 and CDR2: SGDLS and YYNGEE. The V segment lost 0 bases and the J segment 5 bases; nucleotides outside the gene matches: 10. The CDR3 nucleotides read TGTGCCAGCAGCGTAGGAAGTAGCGGGAAGAGCCACAATGAGCAGTTCTTC. Translating it yields CASSVGSSGKSHNEQFF.

In its sample, this clonotype was seen once. The rearrangement links TRBV7-2 to TRBJ2-2, with a possible D match to TRBD2 (6 bases). CDR3 length equals 13 residues. Germline lookup yields CDR1 SGHTA and CDR2 FQGNSA. The V end lost 5 bases, the J end lost 6 bases, and 10 bases lay between the germline ends. The CDR3, as DNA: TGTGCCAGCAGCCCCGCGGGGCCCGGGGAGCTGTTTTTT. This translates into CASSPAGPGELFF.

V and J are TRBV12-3 or TRBV12-4 and TRBJ2-2; 10 bases align to TRBD1. Germline trimming cut 3 bases from V and 7 bases from J; bases unmatched to any gene: 8. The CDR3 is 16 residues long. DNA for the CDR3: TGTGCCAGCAGTTTCGATAGGGACAGGGGAAACGGGGAGCTGTTTTTT. The encoded protein is CASSFDRDRGNGELFF.

On this clonotype: Compared with germline, one end of the junction differs, possibly owing to a read error. The rearrangement links TRBV29-1 to TRBJ1-1; 7 bases are shared with TRBD1. Germline CDR1 reads SQVTM; CDR2 reads ANQGSEA. CDR3 length equals 12 residues. CDR3 region: CSGQRQGTEASF. CDR3 nucleotides: TGCAGCGGCCAGCGACAGGGCACTGAAGCTTCCTTT.

This clonotype showed up many times. J is TRBJ2-1 and V is TRBV29-1; D is ambiguous. V was trimmed by 7 bases and J by 4 bases, leaving 17 bases between them. The germline V gene has CDR1 SQVTM and CDR2 ANQGSEA. This CDR3 region has 14 residues. CDR3 residues: CSALPPNSYNEQFF. The CDR3 bases are TGCAGCGCGTTGCCACCCAACTCGTACAATGAGCAGTTCTTC.

The chain uses TRBV4-1 and TRBJ2-7; maybe TRBD2 (5 bases). V was cut by 1 base and J by 0 bases, with 13 bases left in between. Per germline, CDR1 MGHRA and CDR2 YSYEKL. The CDR3 loop spans 16 amino acids. The CDR3 DNA reads TGCGCCAGCAGCCAAGTTGACCTAGCCCCCTCCTACGAGCAGTACTTC. Its protein product is CASSQVDLAPSYEQYF.

This clonotype was detected once. The chain is built from TRBV6-5 and TRBJ2-7; the D gene is possibly TRBD1 (5 bases). CDR1 MNHEY and CDR2 SVGAGI come from the germline V gene. V was cut by 6 bases and J by 2 bases, with 17 bases left in between. The CDR3 runs 15 residues. For the CDR3, the DNA is TGTGCCAGCAGCCGAACAGACGACAGCCCCTACGAGCAGTACTTC. It translates to CASSRTDDSPYEQYF.

V is TRBV5-1 and J is TRBJ1-1; 7 nucleotides align to TRBD1. CDR1 is SGHRS, CDR2 YFSETQ, per germline. The CDR3 covers 17 residues. The junction had 18 bases not matched to a gene; V was cut back by 4 bases and J by 6 bases. The CDR3 reads CASSDPREGGQRAEAFF. The CDR3 DNA follows: TGCGCCAGCAGCGACCCACGCGAAGGGGGACAGCGGGCTGAAGCTTTCTTT. Filled out from reference TRBV5-1 and TRBJ1-1, the complete variable domain reads KAGVTQTPRYLIKTRGQQVTLSCSPISGHRSVSWYQQTPGQGLQFLFEYFSETQRNKGNFPGRFSGRQFSNSRSEMNVSTLELGDSALYLCASSDPREGGQRAEAFFGQGTRLTVV.